The text below deals with one T cell receptor beta chain. The target antigen is unknown. Mismatch with germline at one junction end may stem from a read error. TCRalpha and TCRbeta libraries used 5'RACE with constant-segment primers and UMIs. Using its own MiXCR run on the 5' RACE reads, TCRdb lists one record per CDR3 protein. This sample has around 140,000 distinct CDR3 sequences; roughly a quarter occur once, and the top ten carry about 24%. This sample is part of a study of T-cell memory formation after mild COVID-19. Background on the study: Largely, TCR clusters stayed within a single donor. General observations from the study: Whereas later expanders leaned CD4+, clones contracting day 15 to 85 showed a balanced CD4/CD8 makeup. Memory from before infection featured some responding clones, which suggests cross-reactive memory joined.

The length of the CDR3 is 15 residues. Germline values: CDR1 KGHSY, CDR2 FQNENV. This sequence joins TRBV16 and TRBJ1-1, with 7 bases lining up with TRBD1. The source of this sequence is an adult woman who had mild COVID-19 (a few samples of this study predate the infection). Cell type and time point are not known. The sequenced sample consisted of PBMCs or a T cell subset sorted from them (not recorded which). The CDR3 region has the DNA TGTGCCAGCAGCCATCCTTTGACAGGGAACGCTGAAGCTTTCTTT. Protein sequence: CASSHPLTGNAEAFF.